This record covers a single TCR beta chain. It lacks a known antigen. No quality values exist for individual bases; no much larger clone is one base distant. The sample originates from a study of cytomegalovirus exposure and HLA in healthy donors (dated 2017 in TCRdb). Background on the whole study: An earlier analysis of under 600 of the donors reported about 250 Gb of sequence data and some 120 million unique TCR beta sequences from some 180 million T cells. A separate validation cohort of 100 to 150 different subjects was used in addition to the roughly 620-subject first cohort. The number of donors typed differed by locus, with roughly 620-630 for A, B, C, DRB1 and DQB1, more than 500 for DQA1, 600 to 610 for DPA1, and over 400 for DPB1. The study aimed to test whether signatures of past pathogen exposure could be identified by cataloging public T cell receptors. An early release that covered roughly 600 HLA-typed donors contained approximately 320 gigabases of sequencing data and 80 million or so unique TCR sequences. HLA typing covered class I and class II loci at four-digit resolution. A later genetic analysis used genome-wide SNP genotypes for about three fifths of the 666 donors, treating that subset as a discovery cohort. High-throughput TCR immunosequencing, statistical association of individual TCRs with disease status, and machine learning were combined to predict cytomegalovirus infection status. Rather than using new phenotypic data, the later analysis identified candidate immune exposures from TCR beta sequences and from how often those sequences occurred across donors. Because of strong linkage in the cohort, 5 or 6 DR-DQ haplotypes were treated as single units for association and clustering. Across roughly 420 genotyped donors of the cohort, an average of approximately 200,000 unique TCR beta nucleotide sequences per donor were sequenced, and approximately 17% of those sequences were non-productive. Of the roughly 400 genotyped donors, approximately 83% fell in the genetic ancestry cluster associated with self-reported Caucasian donors. An earlier analysis of 587 of the donors used high-throughput TCR beta sequencing to judge whether each TCR beta V gene segment behaved as functional or pseudogenic. Using immunosequencing, the study profiled T cell repertoires from 666 subjects and related those repertoires to cytomegalovirus serostatus. Donor age, sex, ethnicity and CMV serostatus were compiled together with the repertoire data. Every discovery cohort repertoire had been produced on one sequencing platform. A later analysis re-analyzed previously published TCR beta repertoires from approximately 700 donors and added high-resolution HLA genotyping to study TCR occurrence patterns. What the work shows at the level of the full study, not this receptor alone: In vitro tests confirmed that a few of the cytomegalovirus-associated TCR beta chains recognize cytomegalovirus antigens. Several of the top co-occurrence clusters appeared to be linked to parvovirus B19, influenza, CMV and Epstein-Barr virus, according to a later analysis. The presence/absence analyses assumed that sequencing depth was roughly uniform across donors, and that assumption may not be true. When HLA alleles, especially DR and DQ, strongly co-occurred, attributing TCR associations to individual alleles was difficult. In a later analysis, TCR association rates were found to vary across HLA loci, with the most associated TCRs seen for DRB1 alleles and the fewest for HLA-C alleles. Most TCR sequences were observed very rarely across donors, whereas some public TCRs were present in many individuals. A further reported finding was that TCR beta sequences accurately predicted the HLA-A and HLA-B alleles for most subjects in the first cohort. A later genetic analysis reported fewer N-insertions in productive TCRs among donors in an Asian-associated ancestry cluster than the roughly 620-donor mean. A group of highly shared sequence variants was considered likely to be a technical artifact of the sequencing pipeline. This cohort had only TCR beta chains sequenced, and the lack of alpha or paired-chain data limited which features could be detected. In an earlier analysis of fewer than 700 of the donors, most TCR beta V segments appeared in productive rearrangements about 90% or about 30% of the time, broadly matching IMGT annotations. For the cohort, immune exposure information was limited to CMV serostatus. According to the authors, the approach could potentially be generalized to other disease states and immunological phenotypes. Specific HLA alleles were associated with about 17,000 TCR beta sequences at a false discovery rate of 0.05 in a later analysis. Because some donors lacked HLA typing at each locus, the association tests relied only on the typed subset. Correlated functional status among segregating V segments might reflect linkage disequilibrium, but an unknown experimental factor could not be ruled out. V-gene and J-gene trimming of TCR beta chains was associated with a missense DCLRE1C variant in a later genetic analysis, and the association was replicated in an independent cohort. The study listed 150 to 200 TCR beta chains as associated with cytomegalovirus. Over 15 rarely observed V segments, including chromosome 9 orphons, were excluded from the earlier analysis of some 590 of the donors because counts were too low. The classifier was reported to diagnose cytomegalovirus status with high specificity and sensitivity in both the original and validation cohorts. In a later analysis, HLA-associated TCR beta chains showed more clonal expansion and lower generation probabilities than non-associated chains that were equally common. In a later analysis, most CMV-associated TCR beta chains were found to appear HLA-restricted, with HLA associations seemingly driven largely by CMV exposure.

Library preparation was by the immunoSEQ multiplex PCR assay. The multiplex PCR relied on a mix of 60 forward primers for TCR Vbeta segments and 13 reverse primers for TCR Jbeta segments. A multiplex PCR assay on genomic DNA amplified the CDR3 region of rearranged TCR beta genes. The amplified TCR beta libraries were sequenced on the Illumina HiSeq System as 87-base-pair reads. For the original study's pipeline: A later analysis tallied roughly 80 million unique TCR beta chains across the approximately 670 repertoires, and about 10 million of those chains were shared by two or more donors. Raw reads were error-corrected and collapsed into unique sequences with a nearest-neighbor algorithm that merged closely related sequences to remove PCR and sequencing errors. To assign V, D and J gene segments, CDR3 sequences were aligned to IMGT reference sequences. For a sequence to be retained, a match of at least six nucleotides to both a V gene segment and a J gene segment was required. Rearrangements were classified as productive when the CDR3 lacked stop codons and remained in frame with V and J, and all other rearrangements were classified as non-productive. Following IMGT convention, CDR3 was defined as the stretch from the second conserved V-encoded cysteine up to the conserved J-encoded phenylalanine. Sequences without an unambiguous match to a single V gene segment were excluded from the earlier analysis of several hundred of the donors. In an earlier analysis of approximately 560 of the donors, a V segment was called functional when productive rearrangements were above 56.7%, and segregating when the standard deviation between donors exceeded 5%. A statistical classification framework was built for diagnosing cytomegalovirus status from the catalog of TCR beta chain sequences. In a later analysis, V and J genes were assigned by comparing TCR nucleotide sequences against IMGT/GENE-DB human TR gene sequences. In a later analysis, CDR3 sequences and most-parsimonious VDJ recombination scenarios were assigned using the TCRdist pipeline. In a later analysis, each TCR beta chain was defined by its CDR3 amino acid sequence together with its V-gene family, and reads lacking a unique V-gene family were excluded. As a way to deal with suspected cross-contamination and a sequencing artifact, a later analysis dropped approximately 570 nucleotide sequences that were highly shared and had low generation probability. For each public chain, a later analysis derived a clonal expansion index from normalized ranks of inferred template counts within each repertoire. Generation probabilities in a later analysis came from a VDJ recombination model fitted to out-of-frame rearrangements, and those results were checked against IGoR. In a later analysis, hypergeometric tests were used to score TCR-TCR, TCR-HLA and TCR-CMV co-occurrence, with a repertoire-size bias correction applied to TCR pairs. In a later analysis, false discovery rates were estimated by permuting HLA or CMV assignments 20 times. In a later analysis, co-occurring TCRs were grouped using DBSCAN, with TCRdist sequence similarity added in when clustering inside HLA-allele-positive subsets. Co-occurrence clustering excluded repertoires with fewer than 30,000 or more than 120,000 public chains, plus five with anomalous nucleotide sharing. Held by TCRdb, this immuneACCESS table contains in-frame sequences only and omits some clones. Under half of the omission traces to an unresolved V gene where checked; the cause of the rest is unknown. That table gives V, J and clone size, and the DNA gave D and trimming. The sample contains 100,000 to 150,000 clones, 80% of them found a single time. Together, the top ten hold under 3% of the sample.

In total, fewer than 750 healthy bone marrow donors made up the cohort. At the time of sampling, every cohort member was nominally healthy, though immune exposures that went unrecorded were likely present. The donor tested CMV seronegative, placing the donor among the 352 seronegative members of the cohort. Each donor provided a peripheral blood sample, and peripheral blood mononuclear cells were used for TCR beta sequencing. The Qiagen DNeasy Blood Extraction Kit was used to extract genomic DNA from the blood cell samples. The sample was PBMCs. The sequence was collected from a man between 25 and 39 years old in good health and CMV-seronegative.

In nucleotides, the sequence is TGTGCCAGCAGCCAACGGGGGGTGGACAGCTCCTACGAGCAGTACTTC. The resulting protein is CASSQRGVDSSYEQYF. Rearrangement joined TRBV4-2 to TRBJ2-5; matching of 7 bases hints at TRBD2 as the D gene. The closer fit of TRBJ2-7 to the DNA end suggests the J call may be wrong. The CDR3 has 16 amino acids, counting the end cysteine and phenylalanine. Only CDR3 DNA is held: 48 bases, read in frame from base 1. Based on the germline V gene, the CDR1 and CDR2 sequences are LGHNA and YNFKEQ.